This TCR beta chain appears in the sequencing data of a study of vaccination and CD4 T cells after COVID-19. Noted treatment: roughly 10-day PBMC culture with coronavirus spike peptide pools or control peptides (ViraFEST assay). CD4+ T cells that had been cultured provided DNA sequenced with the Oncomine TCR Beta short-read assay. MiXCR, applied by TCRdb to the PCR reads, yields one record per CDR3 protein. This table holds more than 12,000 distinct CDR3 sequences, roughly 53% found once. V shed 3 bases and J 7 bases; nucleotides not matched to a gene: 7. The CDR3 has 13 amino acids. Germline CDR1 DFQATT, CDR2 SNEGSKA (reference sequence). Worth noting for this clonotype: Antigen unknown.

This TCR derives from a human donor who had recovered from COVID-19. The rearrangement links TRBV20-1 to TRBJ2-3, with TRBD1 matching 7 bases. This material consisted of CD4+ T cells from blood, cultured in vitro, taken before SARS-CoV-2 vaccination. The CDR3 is CSARGQLEYTQYF. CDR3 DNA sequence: TGCAGTGCTAGGGGACAGTTGGAGTATACGCAGTATTTT.